This passage covers 24 T cell receptor beta chains from one sample sequenced in a study of post-analysis software for immune sequencing data. Findings and limits, study-wide: The study found TRBV5-6, TRBV5-1 and TRBV20-1 among five TRBV segments more frequent in patients than controls.

The antigens of these receptors remain unknown. The TCR beta cDNA libraries contained unique molecular identifiers. TCRdb re-called the PCR reads through MiXCR, storing one row per CDR3 protein. In the table there are approximately 770,000 distinct CDR3 sequences, around 42% of which are singletons. Sequenced sample: blood. The receptors derive from a girl aged 5-17 years with multiple sclerosis.

This clonotype has only one observation. This sequence joins TRBV7-9 and TRBJ2-1, with D possibly being TRBD2 (5 bases). With 3 bases removed from V and 7 bases from J, the gap between germline ends came to 16 bases. The germline CDR1 and CDR2 sequences are SEHNR and FQNEAQ (reference sequence). CDR3 length equals 15 residues. The DNA for the CDR3 is TGTGCCAGCAGCTTCTGGAGCGGCACGAGAAATGAGCAGTTCTTC. This codes for CASSFWSGTRNEQFF.

The rearrangement joins TRBV6-1 to TRBJ2-1; D ambiguous. This CDR3 has 13 amino acids. V lost 2 bases to trimming and J lost 9 bases, with 11 bases between them. Per germline, CDR1 MNHNS and CDR2 SASEGT. The DNA for the CDR3 is TGTGCCAGCAGTGAAATAGGATGGGGTGAGCAGTTCTTC. Residues: CASSEIGWGEQFF.

The chain is built from TRBV12-3 or TRBV12-4 and TRBJ2-7; no definite D call. The CDR3 runs to 14 residues. V was shortened by 1 base and J by 3 bases, with 10 bases between the two germline ends. CDR3 sequence reads: CASSLGAIGYEQYF. In DNA form, the CDR3 reads TGTGCCAGCAGTTTAGGCGCGATAGGCTACGAGCAGTACTTC.

This clonotype came up a few times. This clone may be a read error of a much larger clone one base away. V and J are TRBV5-5 and TRBJ2-1, with D uncertain. CDR3 size: 13 residues. Germline-derived CDR1 and CDR2 are SGHKS and YYEKEE (reference sequence). This CDR3 is CASSSGPNNGQFF. The DNA for the CDR3 is TGTGCCAGCAGCTCCGGGCCGAACAATGGGCAGTTCTTC.

This clonotype was observed a few times. The rearrangement joins TRBV6-1 to TRBJ1-2, with unresolved D. V gave up 4 bases and J gave up 1 base, with 16 bases separating them. The length of the CDR3 is 16 residues. Germline CDR1 is MNHNS and CDR2 is SASEGT. CDR3 bases: TGTGCCAGCAGTGCTATCCCCGGACTCGATAACTATGGCTACACCTTC. Translated, it gives CASSAIPGLDNYGYTF.

This clonotype was observed a handful of times. The rearrangement links TRBV29-1 to TRBJ1-2; 10 bases are shared with TRBD1. Trimming took 7 bases from V and 5 from J; bases not matched to a gene: 7. CDR1 and CDR2 from the germline V gene are SQVTM and ANQGSEA. The CDR3 consists of 13 residues. CDR3 region: CSGGTGVDYGYTF. The CDR3 DNA reads as TGCAGCGGTGGGACAGGGGTGGATTATGGCTACACCTTC.

This chain uses TRBV6-1 with TRBJ2-7; TRBD2 is a possible D gene (6 bases). Trimming cost V 3 bases and J 2 bases, with 11 bases left between them. The CDR3 contains 14 residues. Germline CDR1 and CDR2: MNHNS and SASEGT. CDR3 nucleotides: TGTGCCAGCAGTGACGGGACTCTAGCCTACGAGCAGTACTTC. Protein: CASSDGTLAYEQYF.

This clonotype has just a few counts. This rearrangement joins TRBV15 to TRBJ2-3; no definite D call. The V and J ends lost 3 bases and 6 bases respectively, with 22 bases between them. CDR3 length: 17 amino acids. From germline, CDR1 is LNHNV and CDR2 YYDKDF (reference sequence). The CDR3 here is CATSRAARTPGFDTQYF. The CDR3 DNA follows: TGTGCCACCAGCAGGGCAGCCCGGACCCCTGGATTCGATACGCAGTATTTT.

The V call is TRBV29-1, the J call TRBJ2-5; 14 bases line up with TRBD2. CDR1 is SQVTM and CDR2 is ANQGSEA in the germline V gene. The CDR3 length is 16 residues. The junction had 8 bases not matched to a gene; V was cut back by 4 bases and J by 4 bases. CDR3 loop: CSVVGLGLAGGETQYF. DNA of the CDR3: TGCAGCGTTGTCGGATTAGGACTAGCGGGAGGAGAGACCCAGTACTTC. Variable domain in full (rest from reference TRBV29-1 and TRBJ2-5): SAVISQKPSRDICQRGTSLTIQCQVDSQVTMMFWYRQQPGQSLTLIATANQGSEATYESGFVIDKFPISRPNLTFSTLTVSNMSPEDSSIYLCSVVGLGLAGGETQYFGPGTRLLVL.

This clonotype was seen a few times. J is TRBJ1-2 and V is TRBV20-1; TRBD1 matches 11 bases. The junction had 10 bases not matched to a gene; V was cut back by 6 bases and J by 4 bases. From germline, CDR1 is DFQATT and CDR2 SNEGSKA (reference sequence). The CDR3 runs 15 residues. The CDR3 nucleotides read TGCAGTGCACGCTCCTCCGGGACAGGGGGCTATGGCTACACCTTC. Protein: CSARSSGTGGYGYTF.

This chain links TRBV7-3 with TRBJ2-7; D gene unclear. CDR3 size: 14 residues. V was clipped by 5 bases and J by 6 bases, with 17 bases between them. Germline V gives CDR1 SGHTA, CDR2 FQGTGA. CDR3 bases: TGTGCCAGCAGCGCCGTACAAGACGGATCCGAGCAGTACTTC. Protein: CASSAVQDGSEQYF.

The V and J genes are TRBV29-1 and TRBJ1-1; D is unclear. Germline CDR1 and CDR2: SQVTM and ANQGSEA. V lost 2 bases and J 6 bases, leaving 7 bases between the germline ends. This CDR3 is built from 11 residues. The CDR3 spells CSVEQRAEAFF. CDR3 nucleotides: TGCAGCGTTGAACAACGGGCTGAAGCTTTCTTT.

This chain joins TRBV20-1 and TRBJ2-7, with TRBD1 matching over 7 bases. CDR3 size: 13 residues. Germline CDR1 DFQATT, CDR2 SNEGSKA (reference sequence). V was clipped by 6 bases and J by 3 bases; unmatched bases: 8. CDR3: CSAITRDSYEQYF. The CDR3 DNA reads TGCAGTGCCATAACCCGGGACAGCTACGAGCAGTACTTC.

The gene calls are TRBV28 and TRBJ2-5; D uncertain. This CDR3 is 14 amino acids long. CDR1 MDHEN and CDR2 SYDVKM come from the germline V gene. Trimming took off 6 bases at V and 5 bases at J, with 16 bases between the two ends. As DNA, the CDR3 is TGTGCCAGCAGCACTTCGACCGAGTTGGAGACCCAGTACTTC. It encodes CASSTSTELETQYF.

This chain uses TRBV20-1 with TRBJ1-2; a weak D match, TRBD1 (5 bases). This CDR3 has 15 residues. V was shortened by 0 bases and J by 4 bases, with 15 bases between the two germline ends. Germline V lookup: CDR1 DFQATT, CDR2 SNEGSKA (reference sequence). CDR3 DNA: TGCAGTGCTAGAGATGTGGGGCGCGCTCTCTATGGCTACACCTTC. It yields the protein CSARDVGRALYGYTF.

A few counts support this clonotype. CDR3 sequence (DNA): TGTGCCAGCAGCTTAATGGGGGGACACCAAGAGACCCAGTACTTC. Translating gives CASSLMGGHQETQYF. The J gene is TRBJ2-5, the V gene TRBV7-9; maybe TRBD2 (6 bases). Per germline, CDR1 SEHNR and CDR2 FQNEAQ (reference sequence). There are 15 residues in the CDR3. Trimming removed 2 bases from V and 0 bases from J, with 10 bases in between.

J is TRBJ1-3 and V is TRBV4-1; no clear D gene. Germline-derived CDR1 and CDR2 are MGHRA and YSYEKL. Trimming left V 0 bases short and J 4 bases short, with 7 bases between. The CDR3 is made up of 14 amino acids. The CDR3, as DNA: TGCGCCAGCAGCCAAGATAGAATAGGAAACACCATATATTTT. Its translation: CASSQDRIGNTIYF.

The CDR3 reads CSAITAGNIQYF. CDR3 nucleotides: TGCAGTGCTATAACAGCGGGAAACATTCAGTACTTC. The V and J genes are TRBV20-1 and TRBJ2-5, with D possibly TRBD2 on 6 matching bases. The DNA end is more similar to TRBJ2-4, so the J call may be wrong. CDR1 DFQATT and CDR2 SNEGSKA come from the germline V gene (reference sequence). The CDR3 length is 12 residues.

The chain uses TRBV5-1 and TRBJ2-7, with D perhaps matching TRBD2 (6 bases). Trimming cost V 1 base and J 2 bases, with 16 bases left between them. Germline V gene sequence: CDR1 SGHRS, CDR2 YFSETQ. This CDR3 contains 16 residues. The CDR3 DNA sequence: TGCGCCAGCAGCTTGCCCCGGACCGGAGGGGCCTACGAGCAGTACTTC. This gives the protein CASSLPRTGGAYEQYF. Combining the CDR3 with reference TRBV5-1 and TRBJ2-7 gives the whole variable domain KAGVTQTPRYLIKTRGQQVTLSCSPISGHRSVSWYQQTPGQGLQFLFEYFSETQRNKGNFPGRFSGRQFSNSRSEMNVSTLELGDSALYLCASSLPRTGGAYEQYFGPGTRLTVT.

The chain joins TRBV9 to TRBJ1-5, with D maybe TRBD1 (5 bases). This CDR3 is 15 amino acids long. The germline V gene has CDR1 SGDLS and CDR2 YYNGEE. The ends were cut back, 4 bases at V and 4 bases at J, with 15 bases in the middle. The CDR3 nucleotides are TGTGCCAGCAGCCCGGAGGGGCGAAGGAATCAGCCCCAGCATTTT. Translated: CASSPEGRRNQPQHF.

This clonotype was seen only a few times. The rearrangement joins TRBV2 to TRBJ2-5; either TRBD1 or TRBD2 may supply D (5 bases each). Germline V gene lookup returns CDR1 SNHLY and CDR2 FYNNEI. V lost 2 bases, J lost 3 bases, and 10 bases lay in between. The CDR3 totals 14 residues. CDR3 nucleotides: TGTGCCAGCAGTGAATGGGACCAAAAAGAGACCCAGTACTTC. Amino acids: CASSEWDQKETQYF. Based on the CDR3 plus reference TRBV2 and TRBJ2-5, the full variable domain is EPEVTQTPSHQVTQMGQEVILRCVPISNHLYFYWYRQILGQKVEFLVSFYNNEISEKSEIFDDQFSVERPDGSNFTLKIRSTKLEDSAMYFCASSEWDQKETQYFGPGTRLLVL.

This chain links TRBV6-5 with TRBJ1-2; D is unresolved. CDR1 is MNHEY and CDR2 is SVGAGI in the germline V gene. This CDR3 has 14 residues. Trimming stripped 4 bases from V and 4 bases from J, with 13 bases between. CDR3 loop: CASSFGQAFYGYTF. The CDR3 DNA reads TGTGCCAGCAGTTTCGGGCAGGCCTTCTATGGCTACACCTTC.

The chain combines TRBV5-1 with TRBJ1-2, with a possible D match to TRBD1 (6 bases). The CDR3 loop spans 15 amino acids. The V gene's germline CDR1 is SGHRS and CDR2 YFSETQ. V was cut by 1 base and J by 4 bases, with 14 bases left in between. As DNA, the CDR3 is TGCGCCAGCAGCTTGACTCTAGGACAGTTCTATGGCTACACCTTC. Translating it yields CASSLTLGQFYGYTF.

The chain combines TRBV5-5 with TRBJ2-2; the match to TRBD2 covers 15 bases. J was trimmed by 7 bases and V by 4 bases; bases with no gene match: 8. This CDR3 spans 17 amino acids. Germline V CDR1 and CDR2: SGHKS, YYEKEE (reference sequence). The CDR3 DNA is TGTGCCAGCAGCATGGGACTAGCGGGAGGCCTCCTCGGGGAGCTGTTTTTT. Protein product: CASSMGLAGGLLGELFF.